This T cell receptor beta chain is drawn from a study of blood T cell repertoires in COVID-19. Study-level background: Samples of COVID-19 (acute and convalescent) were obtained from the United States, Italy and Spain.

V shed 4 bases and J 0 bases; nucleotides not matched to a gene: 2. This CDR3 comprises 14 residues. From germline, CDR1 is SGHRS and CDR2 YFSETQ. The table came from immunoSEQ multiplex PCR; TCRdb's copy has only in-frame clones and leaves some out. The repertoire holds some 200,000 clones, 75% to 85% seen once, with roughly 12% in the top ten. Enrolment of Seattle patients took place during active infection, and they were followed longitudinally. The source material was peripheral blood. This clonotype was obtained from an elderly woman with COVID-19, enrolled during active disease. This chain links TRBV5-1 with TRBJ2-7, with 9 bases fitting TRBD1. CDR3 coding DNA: TGCGCCAGCAGCCGACAGGGGGTCTCCTACGAGCAGTACTTC. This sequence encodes CASSRQGVSYEQYF.